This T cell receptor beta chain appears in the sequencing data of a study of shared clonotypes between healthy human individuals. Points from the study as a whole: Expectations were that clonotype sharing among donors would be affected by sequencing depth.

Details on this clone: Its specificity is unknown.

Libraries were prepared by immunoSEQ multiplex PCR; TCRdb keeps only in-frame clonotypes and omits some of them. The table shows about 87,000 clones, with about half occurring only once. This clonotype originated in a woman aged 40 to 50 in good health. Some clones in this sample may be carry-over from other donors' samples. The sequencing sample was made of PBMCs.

CDR3 residues: CASSQALRDRGGNSPLHF. CDR3 DNA sequence: TGTGCCAGCAGCCAAGCCTTGCGGGACAGGGGGGGTAATTCACCCCTCCACTTT. The rearrangement uses TRBV4-2 and TRBJ1-6; 11 nucleotides align to TRBD1. This CDR3 is 18 amino acids long. CDR1 and CDR2 from the germline V gene are LGHNA and YNFKEQ. V gave up 1 base and J gave up 6 bases; unmatched junction bases: 8.